What follows are 10 T cell receptor beta chains derived from one specimen sequenced in a study of shared clonotypes between healthy human individuals. Libraries were prepared by immunoSEQ multiplex PCR; TCRdb keeps only in-frame clonotypes and omits some of them. Altogether millions of clones are present, 85% to 95% being singletons, with the ten largest covering more than 0.1%. Sequenced input: naive CD4+ T cells sorted from blood. Subset defined: CD45RA+ positively selected. Receptors originate from a man aged 18 to 29 in good health.

This rearrangement joins TRBV12-5 to TRBJ2-3; D is tentatively TRBD1 or TRBD2 (5 bases each). Trimming removed 5 bases from V and 6 bases from J, with 12 bases in between. Per germline, CDR1 LGHNT and CDR2 FRNRAP. There are 13 residues in the CDR3. The CDR3 is CASGNNWGDTQYF. The DNA of the CDR3 is TGTGCTAGTGGTAACAACTGGGGGGATACGCAGTATTTT.

This chain connects TRBV5-1 to TRBJ1-6, with D hard to call. Germline-derived CDR1 and CDR2 are SGHRS and YFSETQ. CDR3 size: 13 residues. The V and J ends lost 2 bases and 10 bases respectively, with 10 bases between them. The CDR3 DNA sequence: TGCGCCAGCAGCTTTGACCGGGCCTCACCCCTCCACTTT. Amino acid sequence: CASSFDRASPLHF. The complete variable domain, with remaining parts taken from reference TRBV5-1 and TRBJ1-6, reads KAGVTQTPRYLIKTRGQQVTLSCSPISGHRSVSWYQQTPGQGLQFLFEYFSETQRNKGNFPGRFSGRQFSNSRSEMNVSTLELGDSALYLCASSFDRASPLHFGNGTRLTVT.

The V and J genes are TRBV7-2 and TRBJ2-2; perhaps TRBD1 as D (5 bases). V lost 5 bases and J lost 3, with 16 bases in between. The length of the CDR3 is 16 residues. Germline V gene lookup returns CDR1 SGHTA and CDR2 FQGNSA. The CDR3 region is CASSDSGIKDTGELFF. The CDR3 DNA sequence: TGTGCCAGCAGCGATTCAGGGATAAAGGACACCGGGGAGCTGTTTTTT. The entire variable domain, with the rest obtained from reference TRBV7-2 and TRBJ2-2, is as follows: GAGVSQSPSNKVTEKGKDVELRCDPISGHTALYWYRQSLGQGLEFLIYFQGNSAPDKSGLPSDRFSAERTGGSVSTLTIQRTQQEDSAVYLCASSDSGIKDTGELFFGEGSRLTVL.

The rearrangement links TRBV30 to TRBJ1-4; no clear D gene. Germline-derived CDR1 and CDR2 are GTSNPN and SVGIG (reference sequence). CDR3 size: 13 residues. V lost 3 bases, J lost 10 bases, and 15 bases lay in between. CDR3 loop: CAWSTATGGKLFF. The CDR3 nucleotides are TGTGCCTGGAGCACAGCCACGGGTGGAAAACTGTTTTTT. The full variable domain, with the rest looked up from reference TRBV30 and TRBJ1-4, is SQTIHQWPATLVQPVGSPLSLECTVEGTSNPNLYWYRQAAGRGLQLLFYSVGIGQISSEVPQNLSASRPQDRQFILSSKKLLLSDSGFYLCAWSTATGGKLFFGSGTQLSVL.

The genes are TRBV2 and TRBJ1-4; D is undetermined. The CDR3 runs to 15 residues. The V gene's germline CDR1 is SNHLY and CDR2 FYNNEI. V was trimmed by 3 bases and J by 4 bases, leaving 12 bases between them. As DNA, the CDR3 is TGTGCCAGCAGTGACTGGGCGCGCGGTAATGAAAAACTGTTTTTT. This gives the protein CASSDWARGNEKLFF.

As regards this clone: A much larger clone differs from this one at a single base, so this may be a read error. Other nucleotide sequences in the sample specify the same CDR3. This chain links TRBV5-1 with TRBJ2-7, with a tentative D call TRBD2 (6 bases). CDR1 and CDR2 from the germline V gene are SGHRS and YFSETQ. This CDR3 is 15 amino acids long. Trimming pared 0 bases from V and 1 base from J, leaving 11 bases between. This CDR3 is CASSLESGTSYEQYF. CDR3 DNA sequence: TGCGCCAGCAGCTTGGAGTCTGGGACTTCCTACGAGCAGTACTTC.

This clone occurred once. The chain employs TRBV30 and TRBJ1-6; no firm D call. Trimming removed 0 bases from V and 0 bases from J, with 6 bases in between. The CDR3 sequence is 15 residues long. CDR1 and CDR2 (germline): GTSNPN, SVGIG (reference sequence). This CDR3 reads CAWSVTSSYNSPLHF. The CDR3 bases are TGTGCCTGGAGTGTAACTAGCTCCTATAATTCACCCCTCCACTTT.

The chain joins TRBV6-1 to TRBJ1-2, with 7 bases that match TRBD1. Trimming at V came to 7 bases and at J to 4 bases, leaving 6 bases not matched to a gene. Germline loops: CDR1 MNHNS, CDR2 SASEGT. There are 13 residues in the CDR3. The DNA of the CDR3 is TGTGCCAGCAAGGGACAGCACGTCTATGGCTACACCTTC. This translates into CASKGQHVYGYTF.

The chain recombines TRBV7-9 with TRBJ2-1; D not resolved. Trimming left V 8 bases short and J 9 bases short, with 8 bases between. Germline V lookup: CDR1 SEHNR, CDR2 FQNEAQ (reference sequence). The CDR3 spans 10 residues. Here the CDR3 reads CASGWGEQFF. CDR3 bases: TGTGCCAGCGGATGGGGTGAGCAGTTCTTC.

V and J are TRBV4-2 and TRBJ1-2; weak D call: TRBD1 (5 bases). Germline CDR1 LGHNA, CDR2 YNFKEQ. The V end lost 0 bases, the J end lost 0 bases, and 5 bases lay between the germline ends. The CDR3 has 14 residues. The CDR3 reads CASSQDRANYGYTF. The CDR3 DNA sequence: TGTGCCAGCAGCCAAGACAGGGCTAACTATGGCTACACCTTC.